Sequencing of this T cell receptor (beta chain) was carried out in a study of blood T cell repertoires in COVID-19. The germline CDR1 and CDR2 sequences are MNHNY and SVGAGI (reference sequence). Trimming shortened V by 6 bases and J by 1 base, and 6 bases separated the two germline ends. This CDR3 contains 13 residues. Authors' analysis steps: From reference gene primer amplification, estimates of nucleated cell counts were derived. Sequencing was performed with immunoSEQ multiplex PCR; in TCRdb, only in-frame clones are kept and a portion is missing. Clone size and the V and J calls come from that table; the DNA yielded D and trimming. The sample has some 70,000 clones, 60% to 80% seen once. The table lists this clone with a few counts.

The genes are TRBV6-6 and TRBJ2-2; D is ambiguous. The sequence was collected from a human donor in a cohort sampled during active COVID-19. Material: peripheral blood. The CDR3 reads CASRARNTGELFF. The CDR3 coding sequence is TGTGCCAGCAGGGCCCGGAACACCGGGGAGCTGTTTTTT.